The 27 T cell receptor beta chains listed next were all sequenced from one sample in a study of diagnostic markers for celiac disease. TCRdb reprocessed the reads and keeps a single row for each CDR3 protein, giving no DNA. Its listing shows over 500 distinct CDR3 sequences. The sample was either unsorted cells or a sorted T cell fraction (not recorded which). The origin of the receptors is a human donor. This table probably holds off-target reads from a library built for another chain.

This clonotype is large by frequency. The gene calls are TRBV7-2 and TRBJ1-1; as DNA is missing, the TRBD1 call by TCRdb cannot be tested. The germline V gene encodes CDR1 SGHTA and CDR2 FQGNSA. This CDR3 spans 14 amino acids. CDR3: CASTATGMNTEAFF.

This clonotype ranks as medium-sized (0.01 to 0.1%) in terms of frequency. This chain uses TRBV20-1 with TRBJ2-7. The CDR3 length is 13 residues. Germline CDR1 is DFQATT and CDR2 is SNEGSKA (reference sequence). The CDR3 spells CSQFQAASYEQYF.

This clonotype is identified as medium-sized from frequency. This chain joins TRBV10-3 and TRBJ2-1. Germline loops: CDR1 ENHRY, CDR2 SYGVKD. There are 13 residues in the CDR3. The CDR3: CAISESKLDGGFF.

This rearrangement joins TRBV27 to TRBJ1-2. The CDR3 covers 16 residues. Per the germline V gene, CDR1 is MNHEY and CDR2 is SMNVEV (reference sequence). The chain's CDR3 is CASSPTSRGGLYGYTF.

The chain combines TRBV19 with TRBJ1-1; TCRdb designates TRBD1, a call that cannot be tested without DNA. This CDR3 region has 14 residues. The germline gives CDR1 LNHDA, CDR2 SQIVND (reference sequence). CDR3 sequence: CASSIRSGGPEAFF.

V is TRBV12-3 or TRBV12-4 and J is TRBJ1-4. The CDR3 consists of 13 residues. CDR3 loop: CASSLAENEKLFF.

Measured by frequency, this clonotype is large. CDR3 in amino acids: CATSEHRQGTDTQYF. The chain employs TRBV24-1 and TRBJ2-3; TCRdb calls TRBD1, which cannot be checked without DNA. Germline CDR1 and CDR2: KGHDR and SFDVKD. This CDR3 is 15 amino acids long.

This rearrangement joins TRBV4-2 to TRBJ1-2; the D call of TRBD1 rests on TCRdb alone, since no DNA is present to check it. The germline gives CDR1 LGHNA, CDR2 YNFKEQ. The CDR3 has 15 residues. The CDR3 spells CASSPGQGWDYGYTF.

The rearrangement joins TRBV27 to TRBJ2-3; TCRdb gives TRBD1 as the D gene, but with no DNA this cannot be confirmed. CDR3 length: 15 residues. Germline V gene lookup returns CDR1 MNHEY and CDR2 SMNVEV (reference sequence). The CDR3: CASSPGTSNTDTQYF.

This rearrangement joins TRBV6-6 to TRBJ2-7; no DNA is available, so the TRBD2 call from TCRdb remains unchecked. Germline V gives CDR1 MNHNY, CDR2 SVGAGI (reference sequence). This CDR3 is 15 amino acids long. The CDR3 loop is CASIGEFGVRDEQYF.

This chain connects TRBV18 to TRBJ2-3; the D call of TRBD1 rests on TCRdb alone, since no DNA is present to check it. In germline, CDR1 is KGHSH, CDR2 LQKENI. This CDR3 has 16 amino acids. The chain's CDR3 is CASSPLPGGAVDTQYF.

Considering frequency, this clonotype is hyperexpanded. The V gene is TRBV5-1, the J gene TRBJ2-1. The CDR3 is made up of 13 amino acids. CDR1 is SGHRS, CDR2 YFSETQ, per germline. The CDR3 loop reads CASSFSQTNEQFF.

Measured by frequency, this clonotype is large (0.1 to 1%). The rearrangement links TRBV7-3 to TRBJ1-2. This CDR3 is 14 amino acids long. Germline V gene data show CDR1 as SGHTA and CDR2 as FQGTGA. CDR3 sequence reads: CASSNSGGDYGYTF.

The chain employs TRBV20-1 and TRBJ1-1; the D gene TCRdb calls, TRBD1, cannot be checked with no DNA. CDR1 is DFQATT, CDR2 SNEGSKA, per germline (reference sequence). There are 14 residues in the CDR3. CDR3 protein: CSAGSGTVNTEAFF.

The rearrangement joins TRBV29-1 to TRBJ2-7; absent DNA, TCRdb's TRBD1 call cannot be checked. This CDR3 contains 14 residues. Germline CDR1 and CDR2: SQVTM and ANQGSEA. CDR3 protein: CSVLLSDRGYEQYF.

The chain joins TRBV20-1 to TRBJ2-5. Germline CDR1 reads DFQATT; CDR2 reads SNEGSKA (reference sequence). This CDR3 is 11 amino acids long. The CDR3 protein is CSARPMETQYF.

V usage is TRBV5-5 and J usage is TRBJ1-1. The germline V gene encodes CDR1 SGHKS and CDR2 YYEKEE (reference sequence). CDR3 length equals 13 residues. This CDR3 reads CASSWGLNTEAFF.

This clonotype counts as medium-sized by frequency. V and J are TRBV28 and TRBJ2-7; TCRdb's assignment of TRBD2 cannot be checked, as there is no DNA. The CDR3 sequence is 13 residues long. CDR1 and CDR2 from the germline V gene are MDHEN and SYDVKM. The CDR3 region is CASRIAGIYEQYF.

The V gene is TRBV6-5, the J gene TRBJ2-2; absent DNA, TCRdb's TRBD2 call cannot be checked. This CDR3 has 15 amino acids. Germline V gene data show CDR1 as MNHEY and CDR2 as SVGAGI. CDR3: CASSSHKGGTGELFF.

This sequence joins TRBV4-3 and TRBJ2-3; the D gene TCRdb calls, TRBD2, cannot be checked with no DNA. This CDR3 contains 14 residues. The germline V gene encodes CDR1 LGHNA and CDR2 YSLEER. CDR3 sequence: CASSPRDYSDTQYF.

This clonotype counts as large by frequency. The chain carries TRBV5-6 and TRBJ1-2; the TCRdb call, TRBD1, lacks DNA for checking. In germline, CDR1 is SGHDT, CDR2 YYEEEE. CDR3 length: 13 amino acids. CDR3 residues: CASSSGHYYGYTF.

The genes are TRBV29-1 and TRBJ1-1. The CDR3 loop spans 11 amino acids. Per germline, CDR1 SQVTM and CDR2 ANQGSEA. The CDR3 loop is CSARRYTEAFF.

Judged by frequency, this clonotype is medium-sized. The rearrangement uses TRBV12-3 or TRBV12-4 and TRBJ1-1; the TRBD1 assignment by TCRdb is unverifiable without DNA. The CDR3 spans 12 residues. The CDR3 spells CASSFGPLEAFF.

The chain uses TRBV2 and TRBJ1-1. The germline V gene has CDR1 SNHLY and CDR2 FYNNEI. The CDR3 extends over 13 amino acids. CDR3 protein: CASRPDSRTEAFF.

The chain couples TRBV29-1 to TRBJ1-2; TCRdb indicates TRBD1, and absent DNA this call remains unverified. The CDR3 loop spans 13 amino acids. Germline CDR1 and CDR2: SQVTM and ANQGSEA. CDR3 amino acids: CSVDRDRGFGYTF.

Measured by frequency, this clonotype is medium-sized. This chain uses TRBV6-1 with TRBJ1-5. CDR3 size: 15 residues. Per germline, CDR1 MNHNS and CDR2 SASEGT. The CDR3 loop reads CASSELGGGLTPQHF.

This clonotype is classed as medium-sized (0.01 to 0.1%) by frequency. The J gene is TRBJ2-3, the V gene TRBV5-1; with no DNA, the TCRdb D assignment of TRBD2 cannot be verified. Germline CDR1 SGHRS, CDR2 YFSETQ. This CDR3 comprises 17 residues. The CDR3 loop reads CASSLGVAGGRTDTQYF.